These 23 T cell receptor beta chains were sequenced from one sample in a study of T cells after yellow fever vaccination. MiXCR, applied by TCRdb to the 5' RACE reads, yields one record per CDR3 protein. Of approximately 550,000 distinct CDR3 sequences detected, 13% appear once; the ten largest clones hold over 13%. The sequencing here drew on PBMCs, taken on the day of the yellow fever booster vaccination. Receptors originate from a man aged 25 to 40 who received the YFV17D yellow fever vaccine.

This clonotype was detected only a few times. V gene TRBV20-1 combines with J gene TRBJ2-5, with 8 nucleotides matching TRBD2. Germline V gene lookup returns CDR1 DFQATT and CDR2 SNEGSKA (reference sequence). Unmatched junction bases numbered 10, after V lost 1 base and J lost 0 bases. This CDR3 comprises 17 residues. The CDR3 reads CSARGFAGGTDQETQYF. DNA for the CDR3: TGCAGTGCTAGAGGTTTTGCGGGGGGCACGGACCAAGAGACCCAGTACTTC.

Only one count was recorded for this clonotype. The CDR3, as DNA: TGCAGCGTTGCGCAGGGGGCCGGGGAGCTGTTTTTT. Its protein is CSVAQGAGELFF. The chain employs TRBV29-1 and TRBJ2-2, with 7 bases identical to TRBD1. The CDR3 consists of 12 residues. Per the germline V gene, CDR1 is SQVTM and CDR2 is ANQGSEA. With 4 bases clipped from V and 6 bases from J, the junction kept 2 bases outside the gene matches.

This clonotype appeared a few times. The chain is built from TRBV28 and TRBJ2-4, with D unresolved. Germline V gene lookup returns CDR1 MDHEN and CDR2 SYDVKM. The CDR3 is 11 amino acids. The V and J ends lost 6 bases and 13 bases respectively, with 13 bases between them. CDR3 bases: TGTGCCAGCAGCGACCCGGCTAGACAGTACTTC. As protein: CASSDPARQYF.

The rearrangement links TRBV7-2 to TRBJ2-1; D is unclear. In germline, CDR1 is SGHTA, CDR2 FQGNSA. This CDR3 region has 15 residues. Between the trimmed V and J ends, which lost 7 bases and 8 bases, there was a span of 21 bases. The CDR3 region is CASTFPARSFHEQFF. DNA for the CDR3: TGTGCCAGCACCTTTCCGGCACGGAGTTTCCATGAGCAGTTCTTC.

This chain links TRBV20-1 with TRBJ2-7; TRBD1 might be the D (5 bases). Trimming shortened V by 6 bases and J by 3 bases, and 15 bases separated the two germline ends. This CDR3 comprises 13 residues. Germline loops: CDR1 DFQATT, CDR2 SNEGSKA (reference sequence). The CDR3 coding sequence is TGCAGTGCACGACAGACTGATTACTACGAGCAGTACTTC. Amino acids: CSARQTDYYEQYF.

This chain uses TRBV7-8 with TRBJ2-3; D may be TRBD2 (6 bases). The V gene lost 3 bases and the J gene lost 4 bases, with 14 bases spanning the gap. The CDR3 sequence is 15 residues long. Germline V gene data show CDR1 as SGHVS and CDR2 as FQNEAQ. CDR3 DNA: TGTGCCAGCAGCTTGCCGGGCGGGGCGTCAGATACGCAGTATTTT. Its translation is CASSLPGGASDTQYF.

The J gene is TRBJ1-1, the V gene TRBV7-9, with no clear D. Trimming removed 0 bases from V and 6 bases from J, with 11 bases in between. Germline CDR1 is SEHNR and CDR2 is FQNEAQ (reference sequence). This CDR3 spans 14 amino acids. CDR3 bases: TGTGCCAGCAGCTTAGCGGTTAAGAGCGCTGAAGCTTTCTTT. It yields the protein CASSLAVKSAEAFF.

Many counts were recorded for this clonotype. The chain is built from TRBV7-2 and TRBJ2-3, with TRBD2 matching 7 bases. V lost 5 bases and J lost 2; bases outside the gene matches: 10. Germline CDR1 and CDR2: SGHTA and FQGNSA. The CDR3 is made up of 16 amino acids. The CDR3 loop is CASSSWGGASTDTQYF. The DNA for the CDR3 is TGTGCCAGCAGCAGCTGGGGAGGGGCTTCCACAGATACGCAGTATTTT.

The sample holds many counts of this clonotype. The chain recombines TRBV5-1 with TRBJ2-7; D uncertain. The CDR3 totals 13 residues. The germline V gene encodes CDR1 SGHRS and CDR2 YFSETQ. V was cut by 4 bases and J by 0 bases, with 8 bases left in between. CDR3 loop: CASSEQSSYEQYF. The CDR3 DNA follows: TGCGCCAGCAGCGAACAGAGCTCCTACGAGCAGTACTTC.

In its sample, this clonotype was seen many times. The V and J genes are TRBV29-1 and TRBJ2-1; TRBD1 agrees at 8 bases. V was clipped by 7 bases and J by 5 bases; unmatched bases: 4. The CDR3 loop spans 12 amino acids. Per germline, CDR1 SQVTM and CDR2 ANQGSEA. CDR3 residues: CSGDRQNNEQFF. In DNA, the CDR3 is TGCAGCGGGGACAGGCAGAACAATGAGCAGTTCTTC.

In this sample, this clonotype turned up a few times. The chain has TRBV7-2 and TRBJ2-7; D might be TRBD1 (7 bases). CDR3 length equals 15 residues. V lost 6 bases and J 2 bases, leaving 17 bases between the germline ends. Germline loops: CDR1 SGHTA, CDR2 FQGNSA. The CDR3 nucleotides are TGTGCCAGCAGTCGCGCGGGACAGTTGGCCTACGAGCAGTACTTC. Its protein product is CASSRAGQLAYEQYF.

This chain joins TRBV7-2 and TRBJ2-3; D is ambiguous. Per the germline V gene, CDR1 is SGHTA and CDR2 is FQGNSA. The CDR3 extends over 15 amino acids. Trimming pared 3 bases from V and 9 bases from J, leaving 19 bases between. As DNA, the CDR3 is TGTGCCAGCAGCTTGAGTGTAGTGACGGGCGGAACGCAGTATTTT. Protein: CASSLSVVTGGTQYF.

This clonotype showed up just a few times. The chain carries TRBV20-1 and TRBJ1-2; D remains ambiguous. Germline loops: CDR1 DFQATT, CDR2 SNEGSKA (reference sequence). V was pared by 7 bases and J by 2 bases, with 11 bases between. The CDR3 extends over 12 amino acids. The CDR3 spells CSVRTLNYGYTF. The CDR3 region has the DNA TGCAGTGTTAGGACGTTAAACTATGGCTACACCTTC.

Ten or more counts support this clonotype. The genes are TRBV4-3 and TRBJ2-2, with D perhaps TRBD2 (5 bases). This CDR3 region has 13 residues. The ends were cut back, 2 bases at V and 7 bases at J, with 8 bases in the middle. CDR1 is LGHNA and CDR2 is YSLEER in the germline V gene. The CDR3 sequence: CASSQQAGGELFF. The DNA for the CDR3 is TGCGCCAGCAGCCAACAGGCGGGCGGGGAGCTGTTTTTT.

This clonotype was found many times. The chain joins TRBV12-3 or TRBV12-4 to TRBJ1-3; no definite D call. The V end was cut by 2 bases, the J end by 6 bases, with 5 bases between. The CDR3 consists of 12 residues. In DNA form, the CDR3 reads TGTGCCAGCAGTTTACACGAAAACACCATATATTTT. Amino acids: CASSLHENTIYF.

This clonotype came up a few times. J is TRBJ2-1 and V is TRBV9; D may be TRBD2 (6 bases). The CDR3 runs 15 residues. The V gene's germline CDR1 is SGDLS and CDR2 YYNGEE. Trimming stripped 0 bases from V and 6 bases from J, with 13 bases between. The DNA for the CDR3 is TGTGCCAGCAGCGTAGAAGTAGCGGCAACCAATGAGCAGTTCTTC. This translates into CASSVEVAATNEQFF.

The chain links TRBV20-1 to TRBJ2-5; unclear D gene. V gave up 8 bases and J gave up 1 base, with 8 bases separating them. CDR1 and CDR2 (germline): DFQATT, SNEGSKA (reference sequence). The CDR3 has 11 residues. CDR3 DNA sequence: TGCAGTTCGCACTTCCAAGAGACCCAGTACTTC. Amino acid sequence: CSSHFQETQYF.

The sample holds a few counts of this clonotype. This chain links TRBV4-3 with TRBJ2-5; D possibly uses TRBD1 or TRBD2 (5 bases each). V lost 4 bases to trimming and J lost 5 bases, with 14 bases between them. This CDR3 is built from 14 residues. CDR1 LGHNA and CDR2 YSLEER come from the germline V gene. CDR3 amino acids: CASSLGGDSETQYF. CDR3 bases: TGCGCCAGCAGCCTAGGAGGCGACAGCGAGACCCAGTACTTC.

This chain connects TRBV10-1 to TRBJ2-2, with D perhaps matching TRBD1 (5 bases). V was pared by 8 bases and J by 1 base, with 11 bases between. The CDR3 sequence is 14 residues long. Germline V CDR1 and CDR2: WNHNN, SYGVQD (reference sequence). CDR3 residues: CASRPGKNTGELFF. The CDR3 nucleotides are TGCGCCAGCCGCCCAGGGAAGAACACCGGGGAGCTGTTTTTT.

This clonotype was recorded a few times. The CDR3: CSAQGRGPSGKNEQFF. In DNA form, the CDR3 reads TGCAGTGCCCAAGGAAGGGGGCCTAGCGGGAAAAATGAGCAGTTCTTC. The genes are TRBV20-1 and TRBJ2-1; 9 nucleotides align to TRBD2. The ends lost 6 bases at V and 7 bases at J; junction bases unmatched: 16. The CDR3 spans 16 residues. CDR1 is DFQATT and CDR2 is SNEGSKA in the germline V gene (reference sequence).

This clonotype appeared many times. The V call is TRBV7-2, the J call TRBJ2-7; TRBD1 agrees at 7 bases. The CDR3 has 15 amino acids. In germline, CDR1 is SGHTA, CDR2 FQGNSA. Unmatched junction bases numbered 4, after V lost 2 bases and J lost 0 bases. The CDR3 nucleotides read TGTGCCAGCAGCTTATCCAGGGGGTCCTCCTACGAGCAGTACTTC. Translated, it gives CASSLSRGSSYEQYF.

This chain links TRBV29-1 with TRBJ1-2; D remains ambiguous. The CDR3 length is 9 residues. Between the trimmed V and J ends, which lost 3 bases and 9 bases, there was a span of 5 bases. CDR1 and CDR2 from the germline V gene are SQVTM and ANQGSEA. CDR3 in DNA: TGCAGCGTTGATGAAAGCTACACCTTC. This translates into CSVDESYTF. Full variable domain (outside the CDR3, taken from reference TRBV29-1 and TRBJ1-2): SAVISQKPSRDICQRGTSLTIQCQVDSQVTMMFWYRQQPGQSLTLIATANQGSEATYESGFVIDKFPISRPNLTFSTLTVSNMSPEDSSIYLCSVDESYTFGSGTRLTVV.

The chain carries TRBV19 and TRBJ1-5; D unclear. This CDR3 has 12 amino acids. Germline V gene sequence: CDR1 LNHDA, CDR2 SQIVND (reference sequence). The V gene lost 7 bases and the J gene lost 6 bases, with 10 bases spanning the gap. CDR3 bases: TGTGCCAGTACCAACTTGGGTCAGCCCCAGCATTTT. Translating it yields CASTNLGQPQHF.